The 11 T cell receptor beta chains listed next were all sequenced from one sample in a study of blood T cells in healthy people across ages. With a J-beta primer mix and a sample-barcoded 5' primer, a second PCR ran 7 to 11 cycles. One entry per CDR3 protein, called by TCRdb with MiXCR from the 5' RACE reads. The data contain about 1.5 million distinct CDR3 sequences, 40% to 45% of them singletons. Sample: blood. The source of these receptors is a woman under 30 in good health.

The rearrangement joins TRBV27 to TRBJ2-1; the D gene is possibly TRBD1 (6 bases). Germline loops: CDR1 MNHEY, CDR2 SMNVEV (reference sequence). Trimming left V 4 bases short and J 6 bases short, with 16 bases between. The CDR3 sequence is 15 residues long. This CDR3 is CASSSPRGGFNEQFF. In DNA, the CDR3 is TGTGCCAGCAGTTCCCCCAGGGGTGGGTTCAATGAGCAGTTCTTC.

This clonotype was seen a handful of times. The V and J genes are TRBV6-1 and TRBJ1-2; tentative D call: TRBD1 (5 bases). CDR1 and CDR2 from the germline V gene are MNHNS and SASEGT. This CDR3 has 13 residues. The V end lost 4 bases, the J end lost 2 bases, and 8 bases lay between the germline ends. The CDR3 region is CASSADTNYGYTF. The CDR3 nucleotides are TGTGCCAGCAGTGCGGACACGAACTATGGCTACACCTTC.

In this sample, this clonotype turned up many times. This chain uses TRBV20-1 with TRBJ2-7; maybe TRBD2 (6 bases). Germline values: CDR1 DFQATT, CDR2 SNEGSKA (reference sequence). The CDR3 loop spans 15 amino acids. Trimming removed 5 bases at V and 0 bases at J, with 17 bases between. The CDR3 spells CSAPRRDGSSYEQYF. The CDR3 nucleotides are TGCAGTGCTCCTCGGAGGGACGGCAGCTCCTACGAGCAGTACTTC.

This clonotype was observed a few times. The J gene is TRBJ1-4, the V gene TRBV7-2; 9 bases line up with TRBD1. Germline trimming cut 6 bases from V and 10 bases from J; bases unmatched to any gene: 9. The CDR3 contains 14 residues. The germline V gene encodes CDR1 SGHTA and CDR2 FQGNSA. The CDR3 nucleotides read TGTGCCAGCAGGGTTACAGGGGGCGGTGGAAAACTGTTTTTT. Encoded protein: CASRVTGGGGKLFF.

The chain links TRBV7-2 to TRBJ2-7, with 8 bases fitting TRBD2. V gave up 5 bases and J gave up 0 bases; unmatched junction bases: 9. The CDR3 totals 16 residues. Germline lookup yields CDR1 SGHTA and CDR2 FQGNSA. This CDR3 reads CASSAGSSGVSYEQYF. The CDR3 DNA reads as TGTGCCAGCAGCGCCGGGAGTAGCGGGGTCTCCTACGAGCAGTACTTC.

This chain connects TRBV5-6 to TRBJ1-5, with D possibly TRBD1 on 5 matching bases. Germline assignment: CDR1 SGHDT and CDR2 YYEEEE. V lost 4 bases and J lost 3, with 17 bases in between. This CDR3 spans 16 amino acids. In nucleotides, the CDR3 is TGTGCCAGCAGCCTGGGACCGCAGCGCTCCAATCAGCCCCAGCATTTT. Translating gives CASSLGPQRSNQPQHF.

This clonotype was counted only a few times. The chain carries TRBV29-1 and TRBJ1-2; D not certain. The ends were cut back, 6 bases at V and 4 bases at J, with 12 bases in the middle. CDR1 and CDR2 from the germline V gene are SQVTM and ANQGSEA. The CDR3 has 12 residues. CDR3 nucleotide sequence: TGCAGCGTCGCCGGAGCCGGCTATGGCTACACCTTC. Its translation: CSVAGAGYGYTF.

The CDR3: CASSLGSNRGNTEAFF. As DNA, the CDR3 is TGCGCCAGCAGCTTGGGCTCAAACCGGGGGAACACTGAAGCTTTCTTT. The rearrangement uses TRBV5-1 and TRBJ1-1; D ambiguous. Trimming stripped 0 bases from V and 1 base from J, with 13 bases between. CDR1 and CDR2 from the germline V gene are SGHRS and YFSETQ. The CDR3 is 16 amino acids.

Only a few counts were recorded for this clonotype. The rearrangement joins TRBV2 to TRBJ1-5, with unresolved D. This CDR3 comprises 14 residues. V dropped 6 bases and J dropped 4 bases, with 13 bases sitting between them. The germline gives CDR1 SNHLY, CDR2 FYNNEI. The CDR3, as DNA: TGTGCCAGCAGGGACGGGTATAGGAATCAGCCCCAGCATTTT. Its protein is CASRDGYRNQPQHF.

This clonotype turned up a few times. This chain joins TRBV7-2 and TRBJ2-7, with D unclear. The CDR3 consists of 16 residues. V gave up 0 bases and J gave up 0 bases, with 12 bases separating them. The germline V gene has CDR1 SGHTA and CDR2 FQGNSA. The CDR3 here is CASSLALAVSSYEQYF. CDR3 nucleotide sequence: TGTGCCAGCAGCTTAGCGCTGGCGGTAAGCTCCTACGAGCAGTACTTC.

V gene TRBV6-2 or TRBV6-3 combines with J gene TRBJ2-1, with a tentative D call TRBD1 (5 bases). Germline V gives CDR1 MNHEY, CDR2 SVGEGT. This CDR3 region has 15 residues. Trimming cost V 6 bases and J 7 bases, with 19 bases left between them. The CDR3 DNA sequence: TGTGCCAGCAGAAACCCAGGCCAGGGCGAGAATGAGCAGTTCTTC. Protein sequence: CASRNPGQGENEQFF.